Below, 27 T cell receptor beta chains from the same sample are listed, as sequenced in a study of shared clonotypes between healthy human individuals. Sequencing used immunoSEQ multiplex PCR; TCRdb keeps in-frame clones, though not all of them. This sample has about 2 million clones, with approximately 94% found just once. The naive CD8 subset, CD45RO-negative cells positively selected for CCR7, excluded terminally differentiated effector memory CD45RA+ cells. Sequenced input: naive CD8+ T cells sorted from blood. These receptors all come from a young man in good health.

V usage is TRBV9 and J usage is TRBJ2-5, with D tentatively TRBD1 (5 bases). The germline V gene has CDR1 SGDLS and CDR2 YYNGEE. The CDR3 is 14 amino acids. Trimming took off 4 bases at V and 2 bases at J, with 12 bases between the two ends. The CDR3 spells CASSPSGWQETQYF. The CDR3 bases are TGTGCCAGCAGCCCTTCAGGGTGGCAAGAGACCCAGTACTTC.

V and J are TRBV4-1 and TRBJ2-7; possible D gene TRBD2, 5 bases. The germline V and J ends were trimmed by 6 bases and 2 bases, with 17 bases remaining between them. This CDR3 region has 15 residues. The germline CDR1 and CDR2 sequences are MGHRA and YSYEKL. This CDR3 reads CASSQREGRPYEQYF. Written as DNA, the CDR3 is TGCGCCAGCAGTCAACGAGAGGGTAGACCCTACGAGCAGTACTTC.

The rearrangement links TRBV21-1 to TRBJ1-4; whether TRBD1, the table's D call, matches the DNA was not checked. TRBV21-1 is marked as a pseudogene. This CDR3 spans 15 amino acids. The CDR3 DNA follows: TGTGCCCGAGGGAACAGGACAGACGACTTAGAAAAACTGTTTTTT. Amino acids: CARGNRTDDLEKLFF.

The CDR3: CASSLEGYNYGYTF. The CDR3 DNA reads as TGCGCCAGCAGCTTGGAGGGGTATAACTATGGCTACACCTTC. The chain joins TRBV5-1 to TRBJ1-2; TRBD1 is a possible D gene (5 bases). The germline V gene has CDR1 SGHRS and CDR2 YFSETQ. Trimming pared 0 bases from V and 1 base from J, leaving 7 bases between. CDR3 length equals 14 residues.

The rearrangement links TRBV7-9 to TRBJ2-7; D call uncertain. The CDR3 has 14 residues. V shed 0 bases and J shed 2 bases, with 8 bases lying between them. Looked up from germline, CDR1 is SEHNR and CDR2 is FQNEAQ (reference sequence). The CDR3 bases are TGTGCCAGCAGCTTAGCAACACCGACCTACGAGCAGTACTTC. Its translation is CASSLATPTYEQYF.

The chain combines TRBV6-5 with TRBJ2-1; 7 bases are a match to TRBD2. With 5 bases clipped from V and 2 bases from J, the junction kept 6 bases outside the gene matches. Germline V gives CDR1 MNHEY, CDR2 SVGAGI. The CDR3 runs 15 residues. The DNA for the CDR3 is TGTGCCAGCAGTACCGGACTAGGCCCCTACAATGAGCAGTTCTTC. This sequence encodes CASSTGLGPYNEQFF.

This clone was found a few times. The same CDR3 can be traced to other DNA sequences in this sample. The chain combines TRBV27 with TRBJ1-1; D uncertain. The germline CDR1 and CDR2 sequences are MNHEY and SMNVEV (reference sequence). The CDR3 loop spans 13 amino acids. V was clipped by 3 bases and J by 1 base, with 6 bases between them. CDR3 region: CASSLEGNTEAFF. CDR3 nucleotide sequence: TGTGCCAGCAGTTTGGAGGGGAACACTGAAGCTTTCTTT.

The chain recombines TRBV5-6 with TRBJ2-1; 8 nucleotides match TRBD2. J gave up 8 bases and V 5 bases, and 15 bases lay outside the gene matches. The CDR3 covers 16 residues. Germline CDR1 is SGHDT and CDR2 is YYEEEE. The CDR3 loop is CASRWGGLAIYDEQFF. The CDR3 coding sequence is TGTGCCAGCAGATGGGGAGGACTAGCCATATACGATGAGCAGTTCTTC.

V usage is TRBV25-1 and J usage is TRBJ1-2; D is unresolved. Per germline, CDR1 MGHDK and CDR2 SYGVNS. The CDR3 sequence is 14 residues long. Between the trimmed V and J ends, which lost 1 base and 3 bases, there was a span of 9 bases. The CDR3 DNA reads TGTGCCAGCAGTGAATTCGGGGTTTACTATGGCTACACCTTC. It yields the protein CASSEFGVYYGYTF.

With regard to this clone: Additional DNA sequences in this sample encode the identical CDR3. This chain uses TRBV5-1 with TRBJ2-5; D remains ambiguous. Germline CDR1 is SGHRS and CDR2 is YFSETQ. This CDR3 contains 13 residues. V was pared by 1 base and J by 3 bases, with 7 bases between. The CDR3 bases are TGCGCCAGCAGCTTGTACGCCGAAGAGACCCAGTACTTC. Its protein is CASSLYAEETQYF.

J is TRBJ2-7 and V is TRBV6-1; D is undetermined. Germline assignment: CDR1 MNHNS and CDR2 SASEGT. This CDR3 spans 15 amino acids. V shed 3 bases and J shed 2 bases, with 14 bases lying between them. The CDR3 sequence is CASSEEIGRTYEQYF. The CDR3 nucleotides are TGTGCCAGCAGTGAGGAAATCGGACGGACCTACGAGCAGTACTTC.

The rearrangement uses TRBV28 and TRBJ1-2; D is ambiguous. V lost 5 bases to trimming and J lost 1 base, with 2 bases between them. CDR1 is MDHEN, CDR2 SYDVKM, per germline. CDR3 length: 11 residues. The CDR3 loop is CASSDNYGYTF. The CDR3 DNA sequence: TGTGCCAGCAGTGATAACTATGGCTACACCTTC.

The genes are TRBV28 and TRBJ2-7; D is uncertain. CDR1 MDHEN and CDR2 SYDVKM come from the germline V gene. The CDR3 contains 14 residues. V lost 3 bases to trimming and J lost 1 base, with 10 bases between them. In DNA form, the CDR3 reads TGTGCCAGCAGTTTTGGTTTAGTGTCCTACGAGCAGTACTTC. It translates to CASSFGLVSYEQYF.

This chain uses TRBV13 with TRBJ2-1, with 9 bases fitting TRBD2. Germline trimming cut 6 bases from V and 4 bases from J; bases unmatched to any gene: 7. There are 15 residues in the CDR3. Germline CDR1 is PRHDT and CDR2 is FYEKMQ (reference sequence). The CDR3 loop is CASRGRLAEYNEQFF. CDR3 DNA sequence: TGTGCCAGCAGAGGAAGACTAGCGGAGTACAATGAGCAGTTCTTC.

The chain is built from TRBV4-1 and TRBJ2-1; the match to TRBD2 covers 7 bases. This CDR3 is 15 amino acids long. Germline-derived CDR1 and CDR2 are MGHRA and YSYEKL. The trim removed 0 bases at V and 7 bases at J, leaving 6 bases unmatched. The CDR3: CASSQDPLAANEQFF. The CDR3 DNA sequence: TGCGCCAGCAGCCAAGACCCCCTAGCGGCTAATGAGCAGTTCTTC.

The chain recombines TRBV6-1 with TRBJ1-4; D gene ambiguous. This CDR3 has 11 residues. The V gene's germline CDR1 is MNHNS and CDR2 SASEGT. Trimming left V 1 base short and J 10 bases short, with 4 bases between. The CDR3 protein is CASSEGTKLFF. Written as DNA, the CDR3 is TGTGCCAGCAGTGAAGGGACAAAACTGTTTTTT.

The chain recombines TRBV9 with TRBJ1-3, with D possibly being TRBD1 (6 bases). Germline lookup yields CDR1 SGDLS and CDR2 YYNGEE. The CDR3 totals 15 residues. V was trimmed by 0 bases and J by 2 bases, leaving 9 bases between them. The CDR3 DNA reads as TGTGCCAGCAGCGTAGCAGGGGTTGCTGGAAACACCATATATTTT. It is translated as CASSVAGVAGNTIYF. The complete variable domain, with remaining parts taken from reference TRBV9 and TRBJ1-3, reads DSGVTQTPKHLITATGQRVTLRCSPRSGDLSVYWYQQSLDQGLQFLIQYYNGEERAKGNILERFSAQQFPDLHSELNLSSLELGDSALYFCASSVAGVAGNTIYFGEGSWLTVV.

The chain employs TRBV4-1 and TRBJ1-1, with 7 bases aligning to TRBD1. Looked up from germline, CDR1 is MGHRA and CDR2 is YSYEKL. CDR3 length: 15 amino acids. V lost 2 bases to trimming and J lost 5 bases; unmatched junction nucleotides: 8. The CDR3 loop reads CASSQSTGQGTEAFF. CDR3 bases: TGCGCCAGCAGCCAATCGACAGGGCAAGGAACTGAAGCTTTCTTT.

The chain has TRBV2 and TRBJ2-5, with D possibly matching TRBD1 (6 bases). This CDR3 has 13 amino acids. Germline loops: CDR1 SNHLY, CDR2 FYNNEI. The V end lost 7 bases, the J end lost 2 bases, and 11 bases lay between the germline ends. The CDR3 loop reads CASMQGSQETQYF. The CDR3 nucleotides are TGTGCCAGCATGCAGGGGAGTCAAGAGACCCAGTACTTC.

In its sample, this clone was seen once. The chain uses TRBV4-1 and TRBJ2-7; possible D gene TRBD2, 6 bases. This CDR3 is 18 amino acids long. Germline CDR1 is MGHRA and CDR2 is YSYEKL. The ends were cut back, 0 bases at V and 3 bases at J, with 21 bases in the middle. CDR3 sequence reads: CASSQDLLAPSLFYEQYF. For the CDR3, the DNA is TGCGCCAGCAGCCAAGATCTTCTAGCGCCAAGCCTCTTCTACGAGCAGTACTTC.

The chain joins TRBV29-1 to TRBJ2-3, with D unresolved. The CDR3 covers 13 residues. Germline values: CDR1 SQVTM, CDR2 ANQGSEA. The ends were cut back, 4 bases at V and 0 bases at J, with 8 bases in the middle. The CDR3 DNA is TGCAGCGTTGTTTTAGCTAGCACAGATACGCAGTATTTT. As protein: CSVVLASTDTQYF.

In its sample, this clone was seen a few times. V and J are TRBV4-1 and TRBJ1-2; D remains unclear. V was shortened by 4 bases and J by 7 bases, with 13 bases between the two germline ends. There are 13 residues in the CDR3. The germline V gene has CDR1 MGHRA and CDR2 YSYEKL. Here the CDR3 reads CASSRALYFGYTF. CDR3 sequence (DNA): TGCGCCAGCAGCCGGGCCCTCTACTTTGGCTACACCTTC.

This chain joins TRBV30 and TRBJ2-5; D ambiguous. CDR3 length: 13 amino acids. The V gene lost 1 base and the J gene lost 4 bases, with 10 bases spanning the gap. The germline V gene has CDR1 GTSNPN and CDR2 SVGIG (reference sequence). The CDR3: CAWSGGATETQYF. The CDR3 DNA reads TGTGCCTGGAGTGGAGGAGCAACAGAGACCCAGTACTTC.

CDR3 nucleotide sequence: TGTGCCAGCAGCGGCGGACTGGGGTGGGACTATGGCTACACCTTC. Translating it yields CASSGGLGWDYGYTF. The rearrangement joins TRBV9 to TRBJ1-2; no definite D call. The CDR3 runs to 15 residues. Germline CDR1 SGDLS, CDR2 YYNGEE. Trimming left V 3 bases short and J 3 bases short, with 15 bases between.

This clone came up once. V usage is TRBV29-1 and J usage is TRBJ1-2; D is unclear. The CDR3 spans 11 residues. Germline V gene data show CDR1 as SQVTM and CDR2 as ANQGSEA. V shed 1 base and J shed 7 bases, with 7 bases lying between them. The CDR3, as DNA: TGCAGCGTTGAAGTGTGGGGTGGCTACACCTTC. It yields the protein CSVEVWGGYTF.

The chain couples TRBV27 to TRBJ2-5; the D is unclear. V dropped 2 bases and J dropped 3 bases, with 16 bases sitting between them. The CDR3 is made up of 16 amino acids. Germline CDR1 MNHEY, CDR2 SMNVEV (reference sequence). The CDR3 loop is CASSLGRYLEEETQYF. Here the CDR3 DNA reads TGTGCCAGCAGTTTAGGCCGCTATCTTGAGGAAGAGACCCAGTACTTC.

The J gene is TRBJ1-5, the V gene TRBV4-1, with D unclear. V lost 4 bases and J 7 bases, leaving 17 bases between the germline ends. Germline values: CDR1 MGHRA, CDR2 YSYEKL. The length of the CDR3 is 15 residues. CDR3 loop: CASSPGPRVSQPQHF. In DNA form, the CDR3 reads TGCGCCAGCAGCCCAGGCCCGAGGGTGTCCCAGCCCCAGCATTTT.